These 18 T cell receptor beta chains share one sample of origin, sequenced in a study of control samples from healthy donors and cancer patients. Sequenced by immunoSEQ multiplex PCR; TCRdb stores in-frame clones only, minus some. The sample shows 120,000 to 150,000 clones, 75% to 95% of them seen only once. Sequencing was performed on blood. These receptors originate from a man younger than 45 in good health.

Here the CDR3 DNA reads TGTGCCAGCAGCTTATACAGCGGGGGGGTTAACACCGGGGAGCTGTTTTTT. Amino acid sequence: CASSLYSGGVNTGELFF. The chain uses TRBV7-2 and TRBJ2-2, with 10 bases matching TRBD2. The CDR3 contains 17 residues. Germline assignment: CDR1 SGHTA and CDR2 FQGNSA. After removal of 2 bases from V and 2 bases from J, the junction contained 5 bases not matched to a gene.

This sequence joins TRBV11-2 and TRBJ1-2; D is ambiguous. The germline V gene has CDR1 SGHAT and CDR2 FQNNGV. The CDR3 is 15 residues long. V was cut by 1 base and J by 0 bases, with 9 bases left in between. CDR3 nucleotides: TGTGCCAGCAGCTTAGGCAGGAGGCCTAACTATGGCTACACCTTC. This translates into CASSLGRRPNYGYTF.

V gene TRBV9 combines with J gene TRBJ1-2; 7 bases are a match to TRBD1. V lost 4 bases to trimming and J lost 2 bases; unmatched junction nucleotides: 8. CDR3 size: 15 residues. The V gene's germline CDR1 is SGDLS and CDR2 YYNGEE. The CDR3, as DNA: TGTGCCAGCAGCCTCCTACAGGGGTCCAACTATGGCTACACCTTC. It codes for CASSLLQGSNYGYTF.

This clone showed up many times. The junction departs from germline at one end; a sequencing error may be responsible. This chain connects TRBV7-7 to TRBJ2-7, with a tentative D call TRBD2 (5 bases). CDR1 is SSHAT and CDR2 is FNYEAQ in the germline V gene (reference sequence). The length of the CDR3 is 15 residues. CDR3 sequence (DNA): TGTGCCAGCAGCCTAGCACCGACGGGGTTCCACGAGCAGTACTTC. Translating gives CASSLAPTGFHEQYF.

This clone was seen a few times. The chain links TRBV10-1 to TRBJ1-5; D is undetermined. The V end lost 0 bases, the J end lost 4 bases, and 7 bases lay between the germline ends. In germline, CDR1 is WNHNN, CDR2 SYGVQD (reference sequence). This CDR3 comprises 14 residues. The CDR3 protein is CASSESGRNQPQHF. The CDR3 nucleotides are TGCGCCAGCAGTGAGTCGGGGAGGAATCAGCCCCAGCATTTT.

The sample holds one count of this clone. The rearrangement links TRBV7-9 to TRBJ2-7, with 9 bases matching TRBD2. The CDR3 extends over 15 amino acids. The V gene end was trimmed by 0 bases and the J gene end by 4 bases; junction bases not matched to a gene: 4. CDR1 and CDR2 from the germline V gene are SEHNR and FQNEAQ (reference sequence). In nucleotides, the CDR3 is TGTGCCAGCAGCTTAGCCGGGACTAGCTCATACGAGCAGTACTTC. The encoded protein is CASSLAGTSSYEQYF.

This chain links TRBV6-5 with TRBJ1-1, with D unclear. This CDR3 is built from 13 residues. Germline CDR1 is MNHEY and CDR2 is SVGAGI. The V gene lost 3 bases and the J gene lost 2 bases, with 7 bases spanning the gap. This chain's CDR3 is CASSYQRNTEAFF. CDR3 nucleotides: TGTGCCAGCAGTTATCAGAGAAACACTGAAGCTTTCTTT.

The chain is built from TRBV29-1 and TRBJ1-2; the D is unclear. Per germline, CDR1 SQVTM and CDR2 ANQGSEA. V was clipped by 4 bases and J by 4 bases, with 13 bases between them. The CDR3 is 13 amino acids. CDR3: CSVAMNLIYGYTF. For the CDR3, the DNA is TGCAGCGTTGCGATGAATCTGATCTATGGCTACACCTTC.

The V and J genes are TRBV6-2 or TRBV6-3 and TRBJ2-1; no clear D. CDR1 is MNHEY, CDR2 SVGEGT, per germline. Trimming stripped 4 bases from V and 3 bases from J, with 7 bases between. The CDR3 is 13 residues long. The CDR3 reads CASSSQFYNEQFF. The CDR3 DNA reads TGTGCCAGCAGTTCACAGTTCTACAATGAGCAGTTCTTC.

The rearrangement uses TRBV5-1 and TRBJ1-3; no reliable D call. The germline V gene encodes CDR1 SGHRS and CDR2 YFSETQ. This CDR3 comprises 16 residues. Trimming pared 0 bases from V and 0 bases from J, leaving 10 bases between. CDR3 DNA sequence: TGCGCCAGCAGCTTGGTTGTCGGATACTCTGGAAACACCATATATTTT. Protein: CASSLVVGYSGNTIYF.

J is TRBJ1-1 and V is TRBV13; D is unresolved. The length of the CDR3 is 15 residues. V lost 3 bases and J 4 bases, leaving 15 bases between the germline ends. Germline V lookup: CDR1 PRHDT, CDR2 FYEKMQ (reference sequence). The CDR3: CASSLNRAGSTEAFF. As DNA, the CDR3 is TGTGCCAGCAGCTTGAATAGGGCGGGCAGCACTGAAGCTTTCTTT.

The chain combines TRBV19 with TRBJ2-7; 7 positions match TRBD1. The CDR3 runs to 14 residues. V shed 3 bases and J 5 bases; nucleotides not matched to a gene: 7. Germline V lookup: CDR1 LNHDA, CDR2 SQIVND (reference sequence). The CDR3 nucleotides are TGTGCCAGTAGTATGTCGACAGGGTTGGACGAGCAGTACTTC. Residues: CASSMSTGLDEQYF.

J is TRBJ1-6 and V is TRBV30, with D unresolved. Germline CDR1 GTSNPN, CDR2 SVGIG (reference sequence). V was pared by 4 bases and J by 0 bases, with 13 bases between. The CDR3 is 16 residues long. The CDR3 sequence: CAWNPGGSSYNSPLHF. The DNA of the CDR3 is TGTGCCTGGAATCCGGGAGGAAGCTCCTATAATTCACCCCTCCACTTT.

This chain joins TRBV2 and TRBJ2-3, with 7 bases matching TRBD2. This CDR3 is 15 amino acids long. The V gene's germline CDR1 is SNHLY and CDR2 FYNNEI. V dropped 6 bases and J dropped 6; count of bases not matched to a gene: 12. CDR3 in amino acids: CASSPWGGGRDTQYF. CDR3 nucleotide sequence: TGTGCCAGCAGCCCTTGGGGCGGGGGTAGGGATACGCAGTATTTT.

This chain connects TRBV9 to TRBJ1-5, with TRBD1 matching over 10 bases. J lost 4 bases, V lost 4 bases, and 5 bases had no gene match. CDR3 size: 15 residues. CDR1 and CDR2 (germline): SGDLS, YYNGEE. CDR3 residues: CASSQGQGLNQPQHF. The CDR3 DNA is TGTGCCAGCAGCCAGGGACAGGGGCTAAATCAGCCCCAGCATTTT. The variable domain in full, with the rest retrieved from reference TRBV9 and TRBJ1-5, is DSGVTQTPKHLITATGQRVTLRCSPRSGDLSVYWYQQSLDQGLQFLIQYYNGEERAKGNILERFSAQQFPDLHSELNLSSLELGDSALYFCASSQGQGLNQPQHFGDGTRLSIL.

This chain links TRBV7-3 with TRBJ1-2; D not resolved. The CDR3 is made up of 13 amino acids. Trimming stripped 5 bases from V and 6 bases from J, with 13 bases between. In germline, CDR1 is SGHTA, CDR2 FQGTGA. The CDR3 loop reads CASSRNGIDGYTF. The DNA of the CDR3 is TGTGCCAGCAGCCGAAACGGTATTGATGGCTACACCTTC.

The rearrangement joins TRBV5-6 to TRBJ2-3; TRBD1 agrees at 10 bases. Germline loops: CDR1 SGHDT, CDR2 YYEEEE. V was pared by 4 bases and J by 6 bases, with 8 bases of the junction left unmatched. This CDR3 is 15 amino acids long. CDR3 in DNA: TGTGCCAGCAGCATCGGGACAGGGGAACGGGATACGCAGTATTTT. This translates into CASSIGTGERDTQYF.

V usage is TRBV6-1 and J usage is TRBJ1-6; no reliable D call. This CDR3 comprises 16 residues. V shed 3 bases and J shed 6 bases, with 15 bases lying between them. Germline V CDR1 and CDR2: MNHNS, SASEGT. CDR3 in amino acids: CASSEVPGAFNSPLHF. In DNA form, the CDR3 reads TGTGCCAGCAGTGAGGTTCCGGGAGCTTTTAATTCACCCCTCCACTTT.